This is a list of T cell receptor beta chains from one sample in a study of cytomegalovirus exposure and HLA in healthy donors. TCRdb keeps only in-frame clones here, not all; method: immunoSEQ multiplex PCR. The sample table includes 200,000 to 250,000 clones. Sequencing was performed on PBMCs. Receptors were obtained from a woman in her 30s in good health and CMV-seropositive. CDR3s include the opening cysteine and the closing phenylalanine or tryptophan. A D gene is named only where the DNA matches it firmly.

D,J,V,length,DNA,CDR3
TRBD2,TRBJ2-1,TRBV18,16,TGTGCCAGCTCACCGACTCAGGGAGGGCCGGGAAATGAGCAGTTCTTC,CASSPTQGGPGNEQFF
.,TRBJ1-3,TRBV27,12,.,CASSSSGGTIYF
TRBD2,TRBJ2-3,TRBV14,15,TGTGCCAGCAGTCGGGGGGTCTCTAGCACAGATACGCAGTATTTT,CASSRGVSSTDTQYF
.,TRBJ2-5,TRBV4-1,16,TGCGCCAGCAGCCAACGCGGGGGCGCGGGACTGGAGACCCAGTACTTC,CASSQRGGAGLETQYF
TRBD1,TRBJ1-1,TRBV5-1,16,TGCGCCAGCAGCCCACGCTCGGGACAGGACAACACTGAAGCTTTCTTT,CASSPRSGQDNTEAFF
.,TRBJ1-1,TRBV29-1,16,TGCAGCGTTTGGGACCCTAGACAGGCTAAGAACACTGAAGCTTTCTTT,CSVWDPRQAKNTEAFF
TRBD1,TRBJ2-7,TRBV5-1,16,TGCGCCAGCAGCTTCGGTTTGGGGACAGACTCCTACGAGCAGTACTTC,CASSFGLGTDSYEQYF
.,TRBJ2-2,TRBV30,12,TGTGCCTGGAGTCCCAGCGCGGGGGAGCTGTTTTTT,CAWSPSAGELFF
.,TRBJ2-7,TRBV6-5,14,TGTGCCAGCAGTTACTTTCGAGAAGCGGGCGAGCAGTACTTC,CASSYFREAGEQYF
.,TRBJ2-2,TRBV11-3,16,TGTGCCAGCAGCTTAGGTTGGGGAGGCGGCACCGGGGAGCTGTTTTTT,CASSLGWGGGTGELFF
TRBD1,TRBJ1-2,TRBV27,15,TGTGCCAGCAGTCTAGGGACAGGGGACTTCTATGGCTACACCTTC,CASSLGTGDFYGYTF
TRBD2,TRBJ2-1,TRBV4-2,21,TGTGCCAGCAGCCAAGATACGGGACTAGCGGGAGTAAGGAGCTCCTACAATGAGCAGTTCTTC,CASSQDTGLAGVRSSYNEQFF
.,TRBJ1-2,TRBV28,12,TGTGCCAGCACAGGGACAAGCTATGGCTACACCTTC,CASTGTSYGYTF
.,TRBJ2-1,TRBV4-3,13,TGCGCCAGCAGCCAAGTTCGTGACAATGAGCAGTTCTTC,CASSQVRDNEQFF
TRBD2,TRBJ2-1,TRBV6-5,16,TGTGCCAGCAGTTACTCGGGTAGCGGGGGGGACAATGAGCAGTTCTTC,CASSYSGSGGDNEQFF
.,TRBJ2-5,TRBV18,11,TGTGCCAGCTCACCCTCAGAGACCCAGTACTTC,CASSPSETQYF
.,TRBJ2-3,TRBV6-1,15,TGTGCCAGCAATGGGGGGGCCTCTAGCACAGATACGCAGTATTTT,CASNGGASSTDTQYF
.,TRBJ2-2,TRBV5-4,12,TGCGCCAGCAGCGTGTCGGGAGGGGAGCTGTTTTTT,CASSVSGGELFF
TRBD2,TRBJ2-3,TRBV27,15,TGTGCCAGCAGTTTGCTAGCGGGGTTATCAGATACGCAGTATTTT,CASSLLAGLSDTQYF
TRBD2,TRBJ2-5,TRBV28,17,TGTGCCAGCAGTTTCCCCCTAGCGGGAGAGGTGGAAGAGACCCAGTACTTC,CASSFPLAGEVEETQYF
TRBD1,TRBJ2-7,TRBV7-9,15,TGTGCCAGCAGCTTACCGCGGACAGGGTTTAACGAGCAGTACTTC,CASSLPRTGFNEQYF
TRBD1,TRBJ1-2,TRBV19,14,TGTGCCAGTAGGAATCCGGGACAGGGTTATGGCTACACCTTC,CASRNPGQGYGYTF
.,TRBJ2-5,TRBV29-1,13,TGCAGCGTTGAAATCAGGGCTCAAGAGACCCAGTACTTC,CSVEIRAQETQYF
.,TRBJ2-2,TRBV6-5,16,TGTGCCAGCAGTTACTCCGACAGACCCTGGCACGGGGAGCTGTTTTTT,CASSYSDRPWHGELFF
.,TRBJ1-3,TRBV5-1,15,TGCGCCAGCAGCTTATCGACAGGCTCTGGAAACACCATATATTTT,CASSLSTGSGNTIYF
.,TRBJ1-2,TRBV7-2,13,TGTGCCAGCAGCTTGGCAGGGGACTATGGCTACACCTTC,CASSLAGDYGYTF
TRBD2,TRBJ2-3,TRBV7-2,15,TGTGCCAGCAGCCGGGTTGTCCTAGCGGAGGGTACGCAGTATTTT,CASSRVVLAEGTQYF
.,TRBJ1-1,TRBV5-1,11,TGCGCCAGTATGGGCAACACTGAAGCTTTCTTT,CASMGNTEAFF